The rows below give T cell receptor beta chains drawn from one sample of a study of radiotherapy plus CTLA-4 blockade in lung cancer. Here immunoSEQ multiplex PCR was the method, and the copy in TCRdb shows in-frame clones only, minus some. This sample yields 62,000 or so clones, of which around 79% are seen a single time; roughly 9.7% belongs to the top ten. The material was peripheral blood, obtained from a patient treated with radiotherapy plus ipilimumab. These receptors originate from a human donor with non-small cell lung cancer who had a complete response to radiotherapy plus ipilimumab. CDR3s include the opening cysteine and the closing phenylalanine or tryptophan. A D gene is named only where the DNA matches it firmly.

cdr3_length d_call v_call cdr3_aa
19 TRBD1 TRBV4-1 CASSQEFRATGTGGSPLHF
17 TRBD1 TRBV4-1 CASSPGQGGRRGNTIYF
12 - TRBV6-5 CASSSWQSEAFF
15 - TRBV2 CASSLDKSSYNEQFF
13 - TRBV5-6 CASSSDRDTEAFF
13 - TRBV2 CASSVGGGNEQFF
12 - TRBV14 CASSSQRIEQFF
11 - TRBV30 CAWSGLNEAFF
10 - TRBV30 CALGISPLHF
12 - TRBV6-5 CASRKGTDTQYF
12 - TRBV10-3 CAISDRTDTQYF
19 TRBD2 TRBV30 CAWRSLLAGVQSSTDTQYF
19 - TRBV11-2 CASSLGTSRQGSGANVLTF
18 TRBD1 TRBV19 CASSLRDSITLGANVLTF
16 TRBD2 TRBV6-1 CASSQGGRVAKNIQYF
15 TRBD1 TRBV7-8 CASSSYRGRQETQYF
15 TRBD2 TRBV4-3 CASSQATGTTDGQYF
17 - TRBV4-1 CASSQGPGPQANQPQHF
15 - TRBV4-1 CASSQFRFLGNTIYF
15 - TRBV7-8 CASSPDRPSLQPQHF
16 - TRBV27 CASSRGSRPSTDTQYF
13 - TRBV19 CASSPRMNTEAFF